Each of the 12 T cell receptor beta chains below was sequenced from the same sample in a study of blood T cell repertoires in COVID-19. TCRdb's copy holds only in-frame clones and misses some; the assay was immunoSEQ multiplex PCR. The data show around 78,000 clones, around four fifths seen once. What was sequenced was peripheral blood. Receptors originate from a human donor in a cohort sampled during active COVID-19.

The genes are TRBV10-1 and TRBJ2-7; 7 bases map to TRBD1. Germline values: CDR1 WNHNN, CDR2 SYGVQD (reference sequence). The CDR3 length is 12 residues. The CDR3 loop reads CGEGASSYEQYF. The CDR3 nucleotides read TGCGGAGAGGGGGCGAGCTCCTACGAGCAGTACTTC.

The DNA of the CDR3 is TGCGCCAGCAGCCCTTTCCAGACGAACACCGGGGAGCTGTTTTTT. It codes for CASSPFQTNTGELFF. The chain employs TRBV4-1 and TRBJ2-2; D is undetermined. Germline V gene data show CDR1 as MGHRA and CDR2 as YSYEKL. CDR3 length: 15 residues. V lost 4 bases and J 0 bases, leaving 9 bases between the germline ends.

The chain links TRBV9 to TRBJ2-2; D gene unclear. The V gene lost 0 bases and the J gene lost 5 bases, with 2 bases spanning the gap. The germline V gene encodes CDR1 SGDLS and CDR2 YYNGEE. The CDR3 covers 12 residues. CDR3 in DNA: TGTGCCAGCAGCGTAGCGACCGGGGAGCTGTTTTTT. It encodes CASSVATGELFF.

This clone occurred many times. The chain couples TRBV6-5 to TRBJ1-2; the match to TRBD1 covers 8 bases. The germline CDR1 and CDR2 sequences are MNHEY and SVGAGI. Losses at the gene ends were 6 bases for V and 8 bases for J; bases not matched to a gene: 8. CDR3 length equals 13 residues. CDR3 coding DNA: TGTGCCAGCAGATCCCAGGGGGCGCGGGGCTACACCTTC. Translation gives CASRSQGARGYTF.

The chain recombines TRBV2 with TRBJ1-4; 8 bases align to TRBD1. CDR1 and CDR2 (germline): SNHLY, FYNNEI. V was pared by 7 bases and J by 8 bases, with 6 bases of the junction left unmatched. The CDR3 sequence is 13 residues long. The CDR3, as DNA: TGTGCCAGCATGGGGACAGGTGGGGAAAAACTGTTTTTT. It yields the protein CASMGTGGEKLFF.

The chain is built from TRBV24-1 and TRBJ2-7; D not resolved. Germline-derived CDR1 and CDR2 are KGHDR and SFDVKD. This CDR3 has 13 residues. V lost 4 bases, J lost 6 bases, and 12 bases lay in between. CDR3 sequence reads: CATSERWRPEQYF. CDR3 nucleotide sequence: TGTGCCACCAGTGAGCGCTGGCGGCCCGAGCAGTACTTC.

The chain carries TRBV14 and TRBJ2-1; TRBD2 aligns across 8 bases. Germline V CDR1 and CDR2: SGHDN, FVKESK. The CDR3 consists of 15 residues. The V gene end was trimmed by 0 bases and the J gene end by 10 bases; junction bases not matched to a gene: 8. In nucleotides, the CDR3 is TGTGCCAGCAGCCAAGATAGAGGCGGCGGGAGGGAGCAGTTCTTC. The encoded protein is CASSQDRGGGREQFF. Looking up the rest from reference TRBV14 and TRBJ2-1 gives the full variable domain: EAGVTQFPSHSVIEKGQTVTLRCDPISGHDNLYWYRRVMGKEIKFLLHFVKESKQDESGMPNNRFLAERTGGTYSTLKVQPAELEDSGVYFCASSQDRGGGREQFFGPGTRLTVL.

The chain links TRBV7-9 to TRBJ2-7; D gene uncertain. The CDR3 has 14 amino acids. Trimming shortened V by 1 base and J by 5 bases, and 12 bases separated the two germline ends. Germline V gives CDR1 SEHNR, CDR2 FQNEAQ (reference sequence). The CDR3 nucleotides read TGTGCCAGCAGCTTAGATGGTGGCAGGAACGAGCAGTACTTC. Translated: CASSLDGGRNEQYF.

The CDR3 DNA follows: TGTGCCAGCAGCTCCGAGAGCGGGGGTTACGAGCAGTACTTC. Amino acids: CASSSESGGYEQYF. The V call is TRBV7-9, the J call TRBJ2-7, with 8 bases lining up with TRBD2. The V segment lost 4 bases and the J segment 4 bases; nucleotides outside the gene matches: 6. The germline V gene has CDR1 SEHNR and CDR2 FQNEAQ (reference sequence). This CDR3 is built from 14 residues.

This clone was seen a handful of times. CDR3 coding DNA: TGTGCCAGCTCACCGGGGAGTCCCTTGAGCTCCTACGAGCAGTACTTC. Residues: CASSPGSPLSSYEQYF. The chain recombines TRBV18 with TRBJ2-7, with D possibly being TRBD2 (5 bases). CDR1 KGHSH and CDR2 LQKENI come from the germline V gene. The CDR3 length is 16 residues. Trimming took off 3 bases at V and 0 bases at J, with 15 bases between the two ends.

This chain connects TRBV30 to TRBJ1-2, with unresolved D. V dropped 0 bases and J dropped 8 bases, with 7 bases sitting between them. This CDR3 is 11 amino acids long. From germline, CDR1 is GTSNPN and CDR2 SVGIG (reference sequence). CDR3 sequence reads: CAWSVFGGYTF. The CDR3 DNA sequence: TGTGCCTGGAGTGTATTTGGCGGCTACACCTTC.

The genes are TRBV7-2 and TRBJ2-5; the match to TRBD1 covers 7 bases. The CDR3 has 14 residues. V lost 5 bases to trimming and J lost 5 bases; unmatched junction nucleotides: 8. The germline V gene encodes CDR1 SGHTA and CDR2 FQGNSA. The CDR3 loop reads CASSPHRGQETQYF. As DNA, the CDR3 is TGTGCCAGCAGCCCTCACAGGGGTCAGGAGACCCAGTACTTC.